The T cell receptor (beta chain) described here comes from a study of CD8+CD57+ T cells in acquired aplastic anemia. Study-level information: Quantities of DNA derived from sorted CD4+ and CD8+ cells averaged 3.2 ug.

The CDR3 length is 19 residues. V was clipped by 3 bases and J by 3 bases; unmatched bases: 12. Per germline, CDR1 MGHDK and CDR2 SYGVNS. Genomic DNA, serving as template, underwent TCR beta VDJ and CDR3 profiling. TCRdb independently ran MiXCR on the reads; one entry per CDR3 protein. The table includes 150,000 to 200,000 distinct CDR3 sequences, roughly 64% detected once. This receptor was taken from a human donor with severe aplastic anemia or a healthy control (not recorded which). Sequenced: sorted CD4+, CD8+, or CD8+CD57+ T cells (not recorded which) from PBMCs. The rearrangement links TRBV25-1 to TRBJ2-2, with 11 bases fitting TRBD2. The CDR3 loop reads CASSEALVAGGSDTGELFF. Written as DNA, the CDR3 is TGTGCCAGCAGTGAGGCCTTAGTAGCGGGGGGGTCGGACACCGGGGAGCTGTTTTTT.